These T cell receptor beta chains were read from a single sample in a study of Graves' ophthalmopathy and Graves' hyperthyroidism. TCRdb reanalysed the multiplex PCR reads using MiXCR and keeps one entry per CDR3 protein. Of fewer than 650,000 distinct CDR3 sequences listed, about 20% are singletons. The sequencing input was peripheral blood. All receptors derive from a woman younger than 30 with stable Graves' hyperthyroidism. Some clones in this sample may be carry-over from other donors' samples. The CDR3 runs from the conserved cysteine through the conserved F or W. D genes are given only for firm matches. The size entry is marked missing in some rows and otherwise reads once, few, many or a size class.

many NA TRBJ2-2 TRBV29-1 TGCAGCTCAAAAATAGGGGGGGACGGGGAGCTGTTTTTT CSSKIGGDGELFF
many NA TRBJ1-5 TRBV12-3/TRBV12-4 TGTGCCAGCACCTCAGGGTATAGCAATCAGCCCCAGCATTTT CASTSGYSNQPQHF
few NA TRBJ2-5 TRBV6-2/TRBV6-3 TGTGCCAGCAGTTACTTGAGATCGTGGCAGGGCGACGAGACCCAGTACTTC CASSYLRSWQGDETQYF
NA TRBD1 TRBJ1-5 TRBV20-1 TGCAGTGCTAGAGATACCAGGACAGGGTGGAATCAGCCCCAACATTTT CSARDTRTGWNQPQHF
many TRBD2 TRBJ2-7 TRBV20-1 TGCAGTGCTAGAGATGATGGGACTAGCGGGATGCCCTACGAGCAGTACTTC CSARDDGTSGMPYEQYF
NA TRBD2 TRBJ2-7 TRBV28 TGTGCCAGCAGTCCTCATAGCGGGGGGGCGCAGGGGGAGCAGTACTTC CASSPHSGGAQGEQYF
many TRBD2 TRBJ2-7 TRBV28 TGTGCCAGCAGCCTAGCCGAGGGACTAGCGGAGTTATACGAGCAGTACTTC CASSLAEGLAELYEQYF
NA NA TRBJ2-4 TRBV5-5 TGTGCCAGCAGCTTTGAAGGACTCAATAAAAACATTCAGTACTTC CASSFEGLNKNIQYF
NA TRBD1 TRBJ2-2 TRBV30 TGTGCCTGTACAGGGGCCACCGGGGAGCTGTTTTTT CACTGATGELFF
many NA TRBJ1-2 TRBV28 TGTGCCAGCAGTTTGGTCAACTATGGCTACACCTTC CASSLVNYGYTF